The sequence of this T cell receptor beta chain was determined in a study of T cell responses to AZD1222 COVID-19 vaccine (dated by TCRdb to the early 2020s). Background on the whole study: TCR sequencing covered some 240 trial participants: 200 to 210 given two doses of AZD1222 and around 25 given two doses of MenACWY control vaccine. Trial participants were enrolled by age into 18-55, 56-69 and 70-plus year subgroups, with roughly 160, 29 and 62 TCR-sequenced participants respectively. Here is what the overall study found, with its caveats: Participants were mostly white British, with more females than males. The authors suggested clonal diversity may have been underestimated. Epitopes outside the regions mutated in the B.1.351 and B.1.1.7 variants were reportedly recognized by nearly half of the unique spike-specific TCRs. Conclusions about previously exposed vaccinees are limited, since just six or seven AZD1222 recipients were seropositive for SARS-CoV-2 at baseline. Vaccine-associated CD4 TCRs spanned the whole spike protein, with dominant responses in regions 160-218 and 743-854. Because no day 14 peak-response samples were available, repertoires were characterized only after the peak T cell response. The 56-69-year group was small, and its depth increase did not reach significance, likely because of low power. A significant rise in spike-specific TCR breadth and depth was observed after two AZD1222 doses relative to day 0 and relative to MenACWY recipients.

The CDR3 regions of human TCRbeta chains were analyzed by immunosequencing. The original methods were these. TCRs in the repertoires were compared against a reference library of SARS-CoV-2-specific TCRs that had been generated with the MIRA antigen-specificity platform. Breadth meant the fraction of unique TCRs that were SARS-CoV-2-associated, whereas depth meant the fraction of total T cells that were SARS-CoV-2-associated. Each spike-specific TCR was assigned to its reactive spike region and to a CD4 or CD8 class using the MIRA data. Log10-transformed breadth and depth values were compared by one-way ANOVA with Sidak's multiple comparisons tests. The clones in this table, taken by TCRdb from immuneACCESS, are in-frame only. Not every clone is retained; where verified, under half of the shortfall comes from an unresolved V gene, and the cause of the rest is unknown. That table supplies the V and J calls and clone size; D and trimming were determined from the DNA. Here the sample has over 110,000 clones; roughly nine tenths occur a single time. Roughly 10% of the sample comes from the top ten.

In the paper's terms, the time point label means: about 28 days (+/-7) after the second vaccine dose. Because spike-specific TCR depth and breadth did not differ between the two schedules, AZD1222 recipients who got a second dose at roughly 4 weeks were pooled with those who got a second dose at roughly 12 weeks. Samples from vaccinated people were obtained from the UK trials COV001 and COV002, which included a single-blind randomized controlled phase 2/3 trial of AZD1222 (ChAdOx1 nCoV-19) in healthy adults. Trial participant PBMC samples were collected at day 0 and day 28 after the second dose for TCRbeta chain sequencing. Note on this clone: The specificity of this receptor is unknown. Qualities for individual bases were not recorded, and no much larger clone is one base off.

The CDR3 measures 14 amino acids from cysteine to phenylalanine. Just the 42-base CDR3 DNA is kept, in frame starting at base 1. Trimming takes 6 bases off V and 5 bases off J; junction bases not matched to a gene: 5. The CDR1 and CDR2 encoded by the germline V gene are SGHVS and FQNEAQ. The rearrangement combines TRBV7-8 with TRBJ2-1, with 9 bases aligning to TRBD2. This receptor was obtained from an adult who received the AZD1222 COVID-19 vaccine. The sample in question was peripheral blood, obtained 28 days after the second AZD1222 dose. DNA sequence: TGTGCCAGCAGTGAGCTAGCGGGGAACAATGAGCAGTTCTTC. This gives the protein CASSELAGNNEQFF.